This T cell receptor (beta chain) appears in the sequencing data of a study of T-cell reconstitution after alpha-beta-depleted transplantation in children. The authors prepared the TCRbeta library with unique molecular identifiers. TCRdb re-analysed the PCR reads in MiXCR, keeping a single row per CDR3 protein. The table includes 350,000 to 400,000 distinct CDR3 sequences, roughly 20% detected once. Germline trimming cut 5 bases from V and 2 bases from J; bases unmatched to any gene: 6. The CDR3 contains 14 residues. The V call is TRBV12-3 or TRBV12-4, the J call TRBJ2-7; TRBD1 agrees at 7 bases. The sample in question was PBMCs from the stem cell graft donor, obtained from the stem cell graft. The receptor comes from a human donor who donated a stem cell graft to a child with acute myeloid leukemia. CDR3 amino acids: CASSPHRGAYEQYF. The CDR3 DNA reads TGTGCCAGCAGTCCCCACAGGGGTGCCTACGAGCAGTACTTC.